The 24 T cell receptor beta chains in this list originate from one sample, sequenced in a study of cytomegalovirus exposure and HLA in healthy donors. Method: immunoSEQ multiplex PCR; TCRdb's copy keeps in-frame clones and lacks some. The sample lists roughly 220,000 clones; about 93% were seen once. Sequencing used PBMCs. The receptors here all came from a woman aged 18-30 years in good health and CMV-seronegative.

The rearrangement uses TRBV2 and TRBJ2-5; 13 bases map to TRBD2. The germline gives CDR1 SNHLY, CDR2 FYNNEI. This CDR3 has 16 amino acids. Trimming took 6 bases from V and 5 from J; bases not matched to a gene: 9. DNA of the CDR3: TGTGCCAGCAGCGGACTAGCGGGAGTTACAGGGGAGACCCAGTACTTC. It encodes CASSGLAGVTGETQYF.

The CDR3 sequence: CASNDDRRGNTIYF. The DNA of the CDR3 is TGTGCCAGTAACGACGACAGGCGTGGAAACACCATATATTTT. The chain has TRBV19 and TRBJ1-3; D may be TRBD1 (6 bases). V shed 7 bases and J shed 3 bases, with 13 bases lying between them. CDR1 is LNHDA, CDR2 SQIVND, per germline (reference sequence). The CDR3 has 14 amino acids.

This sequence joins TRBV13 and TRBJ1-2; D is possibly TRBD1 (6 bases). Trimming left V 0 bases short and J 6 bases short, with 14 bases between. The CDR3 spans 15 residues. Germline assignment: CDR1 PRHDT and CDR2 FYEKMQ (reference sequence). This CDR3 reads CASSLGSGVRDGYTF. The CDR3 nucleotides are TGTGCCAGCAGCTTAGGATCAGGGGTACGAGATGGCTACACCTTC.

The chain links TRBV30 to TRBJ2-1, with 9 nucleotides matching TRBD2. This CDR3 has 14 residues. Germline V CDR1 and CDR2: GTSNPN, SVGIG (reference sequence). Losses at the gene ends were 5 bases for V and 6 bases for J; bases not matched to a gene: 8. CDR3 protein: CAWAARREGNEQFF. In nucleotides, the CDR3 is TGTGCCTGGGCGGCACGGCGGGAGGGCAATGAGCAGTTCTTC.

The gene calls are TRBV28 and TRBJ1-3; TRBD1 is a possible D gene (5 bases). The V end lost 5 bases, the J end lost 2 bases, and 13 bases lay between the germline ends. Germline assignment: CDR1 MDHEN and CDR2 SYDVKM. The CDR3 totals 15 residues. The CDR3 coding sequence is TGTGCCAGCAGTCCCCCGCAGGGTCCTGGAAACACCATATATTTT. It translates to CASSPPQGPGNTIYF.

J is TRBJ2-3 and V is TRBV5-6, with 10 bases fitting TRBD2. The CDR3 is 15 residues long. CDR1 is SGHDT and CDR2 is YYEEEE in the germline V gene. The junction had 6 bases not matched to a gene; V was cut back by 4 bases and J by 4 bases. The CDR3 is CASSTGLAMADTQYF. The CDR3 nucleotides are TGTGCCAGCAGCACGGGACTAGCGATGGCAGATACGCAGTATTTT.

The J gene is TRBJ2-7, the V gene TRBV2, with D possibly matching TRBD2 (5 bases). V lost 8 bases to trimming and J lost 6 bases, with 14 bases between them. Per the germline V gene, CDR1 is SNHLY and CDR2 is FYNNEI. This CDR3 is built from 12 residues. In DNA, the CDR3 is TGTGCCAGCGGGGTGACCCGGGGCGAGCAGTACTTC. Its translation: CASGVTRGEQYF. Filled out from reference TRBV2 and TRBJ2-7, the complete variable domain reads EPEVTQTPSHQVTQMGQEVILRCVPISNHLYFYWYRQILGQKVEFLVSFYNNEISEKSEIFDDQFSVERPDGSNFTLKIRSTKLEDSAMYFCASGVTRGEQYFGPGTRLTVT.

The chain employs TRBV10-3 and TRBJ1-1, with D tentatively TRBD1 (6 bases). CDR1 is ENHRY, CDR2 SYGVKD, per germline. V was cut by 6 bases and J by 0 bases, with 17 bases left in between. The CDR3 has 16 amino acids. The CDR3 sequence: CAIRAGDPVMNTEAFF. The CDR3 nucleotides read TGTGCCATCAGGGCAGGGGACCCGGTAATGAACACTGAAGCTTTCTTT.

This clone has a single count. The chain combines TRBV28 with TRBJ1-6; D call uncertain. CDR1 and CDR2 from the germline V gene are MDHEN and SYDVKM. The length of the CDR3 is 12 residues. Trimming removed 8 bases from V and 7 bases from J, with 9 bases in between. This CDR3 reads CASRGRNSPLHF. The CDR3 region has the DNA TGTGCCAGCCGAGGGAGAAATTCACCCCTCCACTTT.

This chain joins TRBV12-5 and TRBJ1-1, with 7 bases fitting TRBD1. Germline V CDR1 and CDR2: LGHNT, FRNRAP. The CDR3 is 17 amino acids. V was pared by 4 bases and J by 2 bases, with 13 bases of the junction left unmatched. CDR3 loop: CASGSDHSGTVNTEAFF. In nucleotides, the CDR3 is TGTGCTAGTGGTTCCGACCATTCCGGGACAGTTAACACTGAAGCTTTCTTT. Looking up the rest from reference TRBV12-5 and TRBJ1-1 gives the full variable domain: DARVTQTPRHKVTEMGQEVTMRCQPILGHNTVFWYRQTMMQGLELLAYFRNRAPLDDSGMPKDRFSAEMPDATLATLKIQPSEPRDSAVYFCASGSDHSGTVNTEAFFGQGTRLTVV.

Here the CDR3 DNA reads TGCGCCAGCAGCTTGGGAGCCCTAGCGTCCCAAGAGACCCAGTACTTC. The encoded protein is CASSLGALASQETQYF. The chain joins TRBV5-1 to TRBJ2-5; tentatively, D is TRBD2 (6 bases). CDR1 is SGHRS, CDR2 YFSETQ, per germline. Deletions cut 0 bases from V and 1 base from J, with 13 bases between. The CDR3 totals 16 residues.

The genes are TRBV30 and TRBJ2-1, with 8 bases matching TRBD1. Germline V gives CDR1 GTSNPN, CDR2 SVGIG (reference sequence). The CDR3 length is 15 residues. V dropped 3 bases and J dropped 4; count of bases not matched to a gene: 8. This chain's CDR3 is CAWRSQGAAYNEQFF. The CDR3 nucleotides are TGTGCCTGGAGGAGTCAGGGGGCAGCTTACAATGAGCAGTTCTTC.

The rearrangement links TRBV27 to TRBJ1-2; D perhaps matches TRBD1 (5 bases). There are 17 residues in the CDR3. Germline V gene sequence: CDR1 MNHEY, CDR2 SMNVEV (reference sequence). Between the trimmed V and J ends, which lost 0 bases and 1 base, there was a span of 15 bases. The CDR3 nucleotides are TGTGCCAGCAGTTTATCGGTGTTGGGGGGACTTAACTATGGCTACACCTTC. Protein product: CASSLSVLGGLNYGYTF.

The chain links TRBV2 to TRBJ1-1; weak D call: TRBD1 (5 bases). In germline, CDR1 is SNHLY, CDR2 FYNNEI. V lost 6 bases and J 1 base, leaving 12 bases between the germline ends. The CDR3 has 14 residues. The CDR3 here is CASSRQLPNTEAFF. Written as DNA, the CDR3 is TGTGCCAGCAGCAGACAGTTGCCGAACACTGAAGCTTTCTTT.

The chain uses TRBV28 and TRBJ1-2; 7 nucleotides match TRBD1. The V and J ends lost 7 bases and 3 bases, in that order; junction bases with no gene match: 5. Germline V gene sequence: CDR1 MDHEN, CDR2 SYDVKM. This CDR3 is built from 13 residues. Written as DNA, the CDR3 is TGTGCCAGCAAACAGGGGTATGACTATGGCTACACCTTC. Translation gives CASKQGYDYGYTF.

This chain uses TRBV7-6 with TRBJ2-2; 8 bases line up with TRBD2. The CDR3 has 17 amino acids. Trimming removed 0 bases from V and 7 bases from J; junction bases left unmatched: 10. The germline gives CDR1 SGHVS, CDR2 FNYEAQ. The CDR3 is CASSLARGAGAGGELFF. The CDR3 DNA follows: TGTGCCAGCAGCTTAGCGCGGGGAGCGGGAGCGGGCGGGGAGCTGTTTTTT. Full variable domain (rest looked up from reference TRBV7-6 and TRBJ2-2): GAGVSQSPRYKVTKRGQDVALRCDPISGHVSLYWYRQALGQGPEFLTYFNYEAQQDKSGLPNDRFSAERPEGSISTLTIQRTEQRDSAMYRCASSLARGAGAGGELFFGEGSRLTVL.

The rearrangement uses TRBV5-4 and TRBJ1-4, with unresolved D. Trimming cost V 0 bases and J 4 bases, with 7 bases left between them. The CDR3 is 14 amino acids. CDR1 is SGHNT and CDR2 is YYREEE in the germline V gene (reference sequence). CDR3 nucleotides: TGTGCCAGCAGCTTGGAGAGGAATAATGAAAAACTGTTTTTT. Translating gives CASSLERNNEKLFF.

The chain recombines TRBV5-1 with TRBJ2-1, with a tentative D call TRBD2 (5 bases). Germline values: CDR1 SGHRS, CDR2 YFSETQ. The germline V and J ends were trimmed by 5 bases and 8 bases, with 17 bases remaining between them. CDR3 length: 14 residues. CDR3 DNA: TGCGCCAGCAGGCCGGGGTTGGGTCTCGATGAGCAGTTCTTC. Encoded protein: CASRPGLGLDEQFF.

The chain couples TRBV5-6 to TRBJ2-7; the D gene is possibly TRBD2 (6 bases). Per germline, CDR1 SGHDT and CDR2 YYEEEE. Trimming left V 4 bases short and J 0 bases short, with 14 bases between. The CDR3 extends over 15 amino acids. CDR3 protein: CASSPDGTSSYEQYF. CDR3 coding DNA: TGTGCCAGCAGCCCCGACGGGACTTCCTCCTACGAGCAGTACTTC.

The chain has TRBV28 and TRBJ2-1; D might be TRBD2 (6 bases). Germline V gene sequence: CDR1 MDHEN, CDR2 SYDVKM. This CDR3 contains 15 residues. The ends were cut back, 3 bases at V and 1 base at J, with 10 bases in the middle. CDR3 loop: CASSLAGFSYNEQFF. DNA of the CDR3: TGTGCCAGCAGTTTGGCGGGATTTTCCTACAATGAGCAGTTCTTC.

The rearrangement joins TRBV6-5 to TRBJ2-7; the D gene is possibly TRBD1 (5 bases). CDR3 length: 14 residues. Germline loops: CDR1 MNHEY, CDR2 SVGAGI. Trimming removed 2 bases from V and 3 bases from J, with 11 bases in between. The CDR3 nucleotides are TGTGCCAGCAGTTACGGACACGCAATCTACGAGCAGTACTTC. It translates to CASSYGHAIYEQYF.

On this clone: Other DNA sequences in this sample translate to the same CDR3. V usage is TRBV19 and J usage is TRBJ1-1; TRBD1 matches at 9 bases. This CDR3 region has 14 residues. V dropped 9 bases and J dropped 0; count of bases not matched to a gene: 5. The germline V gene has CDR1 LNHDA and CDR2 SQIVND (reference sequence). The CDR3 reads CASRDRAMNTEAFF. CDR3 nucleotides: TGTGCCAGCCGGGACAGGGCTATGAACACTGAAGCTTTCTTT.

This chain uses TRBV27 with TRBJ2-7, with D tentatively TRBD1 (6 bases). CDR3 size: 15 residues. V lost 5 bases and J lost 2, with 16 bases in between. Germline assignment: CDR1 MNHEY and CDR2 SMNVEV (reference sequence). This CDR3 is CASSPAGATPYEQYF. DNA for the CDR3: TGTGCCAGCAGTCCCGCAGGGGCAACCCCCTACGAGCAGTACTTC.

This chain uses TRBV19 with TRBJ2-6; D gene unclear. From germline, CDR1 is LNHDA and CDR2 SQIVND (reference sequence). CDR3 length equals 17 residues. Between the trimmed V and J ends, which lost 4 bases and 0 bases, there was a span of 13 bases. CDR3 bases: TGTGCCAGTAGTAGTCCAGGTGGTGGCTCTGGGGCCAACGTCCTGACTTTC. This translates into CASSSPGGGSGANVLTF.